The rows below give T cell receptor beta chains drawn from one sample of a study of blood T cell repertoires in COVID-19. Using immunoSEQ multiplex PCR, the repertoire was profiled, and TCRdb retains in-frame clones only, with some absent. The repertoire holds about 240,000 clones, just under 85% seen once, with approximately 9.4% in the top ten. Sequences were obtained from peripheral blood. These receptors were taken from a woman of 80 years or more with acute or convalescent COVID-19. Both conserved end residues are part of each CDR3. Each record gives: J gene, clone size, D gene, V gene, CDR3 protein, CDR3 DNA. D genes are given only for firm matches. Not every row has a clone size; where given, it reads once, few, many or a size class.

TRBJ2-7 | . | . | TRBV5-1 | CASSLAPTYEQYF | TGCGCCAGCAGCCTAGCGCCGACCTACGAGCAGTACTTC
TRBJ1-5 | . | . | TRBV2 | CASSERGGQASNQPQHF | TGTGCCAGCAGTGAAAGGGGTGGGCAAGCCAGCAATCAGCCCCAGCATTTT
TRBJ1-6 | . | TRBD1 | TRBV2 | CASGTGTGRSPLHF | TGTGCCAGCGGAACCGGGACAGGGAGATCACCCCTCCACTTT
TRBJ1-5 | . | . | TRBV2 | CASSQVGGAHNQPQHF | TGTGCCAGCTCCCAGGTGGGAGGGGCCCACAATCAGCCCCAGCATTTT
TRBJ2-7 | . | TRBD2 | TRBV5-6 | CASSLRLAGVESYEQYF | TGTGCCAGCAGCCTAAGACTAGCGGGGGTGGAATCCTACGAGCAGTACTTC
TRBJ2-2 | . | . | TRBV7-2 | CASSLDGNTGELFF | TGTGCCAGCAGCTTAGACGGGAACACCGGGGAGCTGTTTTTT
TRBJ2-5 | . | TRBD1 | TRBV12-5 | CASGGPGGPETQYF | TGTGCTAGTGGCGGCCCAGGGGGCCCAGAGACCCAGTACTTC
TRBJ1-2 | . | TRBD1 | TRBV19 | CASTKTGGEGPGYTF | TGTGCCAGTACCAAGACAGGGGGCGAAGGGCCTGGCTACACCTTC
TRBJ1-5 | . | . | TRBV7-2 | CASSLEGQGLQPQHF | TGTGCCAGCAGCTTAGAAGGGCAGGGGTTGCAGCCCCAGCATTTT
TRBJ2-3 | . | TRBD2 | TRBV15 | CATSRDRLAGLSTDTQYF | TGTGCCACCAGCAGAGACCGACTAGCGGGGCTAAGCACAGATACGCAGTATTTT
TRBJ1-3 | . | . | TRBV9 | CASRGTGPSGNTIYF | TGTGCCAGCAGAGGTACGGGTCCCTCTGGAAACACCATATATTTT
TRBJ1-2 | few | . | TRBV5-1 | CASSLRTGPDGYTF | TGCGCCAGCAGTTTACGTACAGGGCCTGATGGCTACACCTTC
TRBJ1-1 | . | . | TRBV6-2/TRBV6-3 | CASSSFTEAFF | TGTGCCAGCAGTTCCTTTACTGAAGCTTTCTTT
TRBJ1-5 | . | . | TRBV6-6 | CASSSRGVGNPLPQHF | TGTGCCAGCAGTTCCCGCGGGGTGGGGAACCCTCTGCCCCAGCATTTT
TRBJ1-5 | . | . | TRBV6-5 | CASSQLGGNQPQHF | TGTGCCAGCAGTCAGCTGGGGGGTAATCAGCCCCAGCATTTT
TRBJ2-1 | . | TRBD1 | TRBV7-3 | CASSSTGELYNEQFF | TGTGCCAGCAGCTCGACAGGGGAACTCTACAATGAGCAGTTCTTC
TRBJ1-1 | . | . | TRBV6-5 | CASTGQKTFTEAFF | TGTGCCAGCACCGGACAGAAAACTTTTACTGAAGCTTTCTTT
TRBJ1-5 | few | . | TRBV6-6 | CASAINQPQHF | TGTGCCAGCGCTATAAATCAGCCCCAGCATTTT
TRBJ1-1 | . | . | TRBV5-8 | CASSFRREPEAFF | TGTGCCAGCAGCTTCAGGCGGGAACCTGAAGCTTTCTTT
TRBJ2-5 | . | TRBD2 | TRBV14 | CASSQRGGRETQYF | TGTGCCAGCAGCCAGCGGGGGGGCCGGGAGACCCAGTACTTC
TRBJ1-2 | . | . | TRBV3-1/TRBV3-2 | CASSQDLQGGNYGYTF | TGTGCCAGCAGCCAAGATCTTCAGGGTGGCAACTATGGCTACACCTTC
TRBJ2-4 | . | TRBD1 | TRBV27 | CASSWDSKNIQYF | TGTGCCAGCAGTTGGGACAGTAAAAACATTCAGTACTTC
TRBJ2-2 | once | TRBD2 | TRBV19 | CASISAGVNTGELFF | TGTGCCAGTATTAGCGCGGGGGTGAACACCGGGGAGCTGTTTTTT
TRBJ2-1 | . | . | TRBV5-1 | CASSYGGQGYNEQFF | TGCGCCAGCAGCTACGGAGGGCAGGGCTACAATGAGCAGTTCTTC
TRBJ2-1 | . | . | TRBV2 | CASSEAKRGEQFF | TGTGCCAGCAGTGAAGCCAAACGAGGAGAGCAGTTCTTC
TRBJ1-5 | . | TRBD1 | TRBV3-1/TRBV3-2 | CASSQGGDRVPQHF | TGTGCCAGCAGCCAAGGCGGGGACAGGGTACCCCAGCATTTT
TRBJ2-1 | . | TRBD2 | TRBV9 | CASSVELAGVGEQFF | TGTGCCAGCAGCGTAGAACTAGCGGGGGTCGGTGAGCAGTTCTTC
TRBJ1-2 | . | . | TRBV5-8 | CASSLDNTIGGYTF | TGTGCCAGCAGCTTGGACAATACTATTGGCGGCTACACCTTC
TRBJ2-2 | . | TRBD1 | TRBV7-9 | CASSLGDRATGELFF | TGTGCCAGCAGCTTAGGGGACAGGGCCACCGGGGAGCTGTTTTTT
TRBJ1-5 | . | TRBD1 | TRBV28 | CASSLGTGYQPQHF | TGTGCCAGCAGTTTAGGGACAGGTTATCAGCCCCAGCATTTT
TRBJ2-2 | once | TRBD1 | TRBV5-1 | CASSWTGGMTGELFF | TGCGCCAGCAGCTGGACAGGGGGGATGACCGGGGAGCTGTTTTTT
TRBJ1-1 | . | TRBD1 | TRBV4-1 | CASSSGTGHMNTEAFF | TGCGCCAGCAGCAGCGGGACAGGCCACATGAACACTGAAGCTTTCTTT
TRBJ1-3 | . | . | TRBV14 | CASSPLGAFSGNTIYF | TGTGCCAGCAGCCCTCTGGGGGCCTTCTCTGGAAACACCATATATTTT
TRBJ1-1 | once | . | TRBV6-1 | CASSEQGRDTEAFF | TGTGCCAGCAGTGAACAGGGCCGGGACACTGAAGCTTTCTTT
TRBJ2-1 | . | TRBD2 | TRBV19 | CAIGTSGGSYNEQFF | TGTGCCATAGGGACTAGCGGGGGCTCCTACAATGAGCAGTTCTTC
TRBJ2-7 | . | . | TRBV4-1 | CASSHGKYGTGPYEQYF | TGCGCCAGCAGCCACGGAAAATACGGCACAGGCCCCTACGAGCAGTACTTC
TRBJ1-5 | . | . | TRBV29-1 | CSVGEGLDQPQHF | TGCAGCGTTGGGGAGGGACTGGATCAGCCCCAGCATTTT
TRBJ2-3 | . | TRBD2 | TRBV9 | CASSALAGGTTDTQYF | TGTGCCAGCAGCGCCCTAGCGGGGGGGACCACAGATACGCAGTATTTT
TRBJ1-1 | few | TRBD1 | TRBV7-8 | CASSLPGGRNTEAFF | TGTGCCAGCAGCTTACCAGGGGGCAGGAACACTGAAGCTTTCTTT
TRBJ2-1 | . | TRBD2 | TRBV19 | CASRKTSGGTYNEQFF | TGTGCCAGTAGGAAGACTAGCGGGGGGACCTACAATGAGCAGTTCTTC
TRBJ1-3 | few | . | TRBV7-9 | CASSSQGYGNTIYF | TGTGCCAGCAGCTCACAGGGCTATGGAAACACCATATATTTT
TRBJ2-3 | once | TRBD2 | TRBV9 | CASSVVSSGESQYF | TGTGCCAGCAGCGTAGTGAGCAGCGGGGAATCGCAGTATTTT
TRBJ1-2 | . | . | TRBV28 | CASSLRGLGYTF | TGTGCCAGCAGTTTACGAGGGCTTGGCTACACCTTC
TRBJ1-5 | . | TRBD1 | TRBV5-5 | CASSWGGQGADQPQHF | TGTGCCAGCAGCTGGGGGGGACAGGGGGCAGATCAGCCCCAGCATTTT
TRBJ1-1 | . | TRBD1 | TRBV19 | CASSIAPGGGAFF | TGTGCCAGTAGTATCGCCCCAGGGGGCGGCGCTTTCTTT
TRBJ1-2 | . | . | TRBV2 | CASSDRLYGYTF | TGTGCCAGCAGTGACAGACTCTATGGCTACACCTTC
TRBJ1-6 | few | . | TRBV5-6 | CASSLVQGPPLHF | TGTGCCAGCAGCTTGGTTCAGGGTCCACCCCTCCACTTT
TRBJ2-3 | . | TRBD2 | TRBV5-1 | CASRVPSGGISTDTQYF | TGCGCCAGCAGGGTTCCCAGCGGGGGGATCAGCACAGATACGCAGTATTTT
TRBJ1-6 | . | . | TRBV7-3 | CASSLTHNSPLHF | TGTGCCAGCAGCTTGACACATAATTCACCCCTCCACTTT
TRBJ1-1 | . | . | TRBV5-1 | CASSLADRDTEAFF | TGCGCCAGCAGCTTGGCCGATCGGGACACTGAAGCTTTCTTT
TRBJ2-3 | . | TRBD2 | TRBV18 | CASSPFPSTSGPTDTQYF | TGTGCCAGCTCACCTTTCCCGAGTACTAGCGGACCCACAGATACGCAGTATTTT
TRBJ2-5 | . | TRBD1 | TRBV30 | CAGQGLEETQYF | TGTGCCGGACAGGGGTTGGAAGAGACCCAGTACTTC
TRBJ1-3 | . | . | TRBV9 | CASSGQLQGEGNTIYF | TGTGCCAGCAGCGGACAGTTACAGGGAGAGGGAAACACCATATATTTT
TRBJ2-7 | . | TRBD1 | TRBV5-6 | CASSPGTAEQYF | TGTGCCAGCAGCCCAGGGACAGCCGAGCAGTACTTC